These 23 T cell receptor beta chains were sequenced from one sample in a study of cytomegalovirus exposure and HLA in healthy donors. The table came from immunoSEQ multiplex PCR; TCRdb's copy has only in-frame clones and leaves some out. Among tens of thousands of clones listed, around 89% were seen once. The sample comprised PBMCs. These receptors all come from a woman aged 18-30 years in good health and CMV-seronegative.

The chain is built from TRBV5-6 and TRBJ1-6, with D tentatively TRBD1 (6 bases). V lost 4 bases and J lost 8, with 16 bases in between. CDR3 length: 15 residues. Germline values: CDR1 SGHDT, CDR2 YYEEEE. CDR3 sequence: CASSVDRKADSPLHF. CDR3 coding DNA: TGTGCCAGCAGCGTCGACAGGAAGGCGGATTCACCCCTCCACTTT.

The chain uses TRBV7-2 and TRBJ1-2; tentative D call: TRBD1 (5 bases). There are 15 residues in the CDR3. Trimming took off 1 base at V and 2 bases at J, with 11 bases between the two ends. The germline V gene encodes CDR1 SGHTA and CDR2 FQGNSA. The CDR3 region has the DNA TGTGCCAGCAGCTTAGTCTCAGGGTTAAACTATGGCTACACCTTC. Translation gives CASSLVSGLNYGYTF. Supplemented by reference TRBV7-2 and TRBJ1-2, the full variable domain reads GAGVSQSPSNKVTEKGKDVELRCDPISGHTALYWYRQSLGQGLEFLIYFQGNSAPDKSGLPSDRFSAERTGGSVSTLTIQRTQQEDSAVYLCASSLVSGLNYGYTFGSGTRLTVV.

V usage is TRBV9 and J usage is TRBJ2-1; 7 bases match TRBD2. J gave up 10 bases and V 0 bases, and 13 bases lay outside the gene matches. The V gene's germline CDR1 is SGDLS and CDR2 YYNGEE. This CDR3 has 16 amino acids. The CDR3 protein is CASSVGLRGGAIEQFF. As DNA, the CDR3 is TGTGCCAGCAGCGTAGGCCTTAGGGGAGGGGCCATAGAGCAGTTCTTC.

The chain couples TRBV10-1 to TRBJ2-5; TRBD1 matches 12 bases. The ends lost 2 bases at V and 5 bases at J; junction bases unmatched: 3. From germline, CDR1 is WNHNN and CDR2 SYGVQD (reference sequence). The CDR3 is 15 amino acids. CDR3 nucleotide sequence: TGCGCCAGCAGTGAGGGGACAGGGGGCAGGGAGACCCAGTACTTC. It translates to CASSEGTGGRETQYF.

The chain recombines TRBV7-3 with TRBJ2-6; D not resolved. Germline CDR1 is SGHTA and CDR2 is FQGTGA. The length of the CDR3 is 14 residues. Trimming stripped 5 bases from V and 2 bases from J, with 7 bases between. The CDR3 DNA follows: TGTGCCAGCAGCCCAGTCCCTGGGGCCAACGTCCTGACTTTC. This encodes CASSPVPGANVLTF. The variable domain in full, with the rest retrieved from reference TRBV7-3 and TRBJ2-6, is GAGVSQTPSNKVTEKGKYVELRCDPISGHTALYWYRQSLGQGPEFLIYFQGTGAADDSGLPNDRFFAVRPEGSVSTLKIQRTERGDSAVYLCASSPVPGANVLTFGAGSRLTVL.

The chain has TRBV11-3 and TRBJ2-3, with 7 bases lining up with TRBD1. The CDR3 totals 15 residues. Germline trimming cut 7 bases from V and 0 bases from J; bases unmatched to any gene: 7. Germline V gives CDR1 SGHNT, CDR2 YENEEA. The CDR3 nucleotides read TGTGCCAGCACCCAGGGGGTTACTAGCACAGATACGCAGTATTTT. It yields the protein CASTQGVTSTDTQYF.

The rearrangement uses TRBV4-2 and TRBJ1-1; TRBD1 matches 7 bases. V lost 3 bases and J lost 7; bases outside the gene matches: 2. The length of the CDR3 is 12 residues. CDR1 is LGHNA and CDR2 is YNFKEQ in the germline V gene. This CDR3 reads CASSQGTVEAFF. For the CDR3, the DNA is TGTGCCAGCAGCCAGGGGACAGTTGAAGCTTTCTTT.

The rearrangement uses TRBV2 and TRBJ1-5; the D is unclear. The germline gives CDR1 SNHLY, CDR2 FYNNEI. The CDR3 covers 13 residues. V gave up 3 bases and J gave up 9 bases, with 12 bases separating them. DNA for the CDR3: TGTGCCAGCAGTGAGGAGGGCGCCCTGCCCCAGCATTTT. Translated, it gives CASSEEGALPQHF.

V usage is TRBV7-9 and J usage is TRBJ2-7, with 8 bases that match TRBD2. Trimming cost V 7 bases and J 1 base; bases outside gene matches: 6. CDR3 length: 14 residues. Germline values: CDR1 SEHNR, CDR2 FQNEAQ (reference sequence). The CDR3 loop reads CASTLSGGSYEQYF. CDR3 nucleotides: TGTGCCAGCACCCTTTCGGGGGGGTCCTACGAGCAGTACTTC.

The chain is built from TRBV5-1 and TRBJ2-1; TRBD2 agrees at 15 bases. The germline V gene has CDR1 SGHRS and CDR2 YFSETQ. V lost 4 bases to trimming and J lost 10 bases; unmatched junction nucleotides: 6. The CDR3 spans 15 residues. For the CDR3, the DNA is TGCGCCAGCAGCCCGTGGACTAGCGGGAGGGAGGAGCAGTTCTTC. This gives the protein CASSPWTSGREEQFF.

The CDR3 DNA sequence: TGTGCCTGGAGGGGACGAGGGGGCGCGGACAGAGGGGGTTGGTTACAAGAGACCCAGTACTTC. This codes for CAWRGRGGADRGGWLQETQYF. The chain recombines TRBV30 with TRBJ2-5; TRBD1 matches 7 bases. The CDR3 loop spans 21 amino acids. The trim removed 3 bases at V and 2 bases at J, leaving 27 bases unmatched. CDR1 and CDR2 from the germline V gene are GTSNPN and SVGIG (reference sequence).

The CDR3 spells CASSLGFWGTDSYEQYF. CDR3 in DNA: TGTGCCAGCAGCTTAGGGTTTTGGGGGACAGACTCCTACGAGCAGTACTTC. This chain connects TRBV13 to TRBJ2-7, with 7 nucleotides matching TRBD1. V shed 0 bases and J 0 bases; nucleotides not matched to a gene: 8. This CDR3 spans 17 amino acids. The germline CDR1 and CDR2 sequences are PRHDT and FYEKMQ (reference sequence).

The V and J genes are TRBV29-1 and TRBJ1-2, with 11 bases that match TRBD1. The V gene end was trimmed by 4 bases and the J gene end by 8 bases; junction bases not matched to a gene: 15. This CDR3 is 16 amino acids long. Germline lookup yields CDR1 SQVTM and CDR2 ANQGSEA. CDR3 loop: CSVGHGRTGGSEGYTF. DNA of the CDR3: TGCAGCGTTGGGCATGGTCGGACAGGGGGCTCGGAAGGCTACACCTTC.

The V and J genes are TRBV28 and TRBJ1-5; D may be TRBD1 (5 bases). The CDR3 is 13 residues long. CDR1 is MDHEN, CDR2 SYDVKM, per germline. V gave up 7 bases and J gave up 5 bases, with 12 bases separating them. As DNA, the CDR3 is TGTGCCAGCACTTCCATGACAGATCAGCCCCAGCATTTT. It translates to CASTSMTDQPQHF.

The chain employs TRBV28 and TRBJ1-1; D may be TRBD1 (6 bases). The CDR3 consists of 13 residues. Germline CDR1 is MDHEN and CDR2 is SYDVKM. Trimming cost V 6 bases and J 7 bases, with 15 bases left between them. In DNA form, the CDR3 reads TGTGCCAGCAGAAAACAGGGTTTTGGTGAAGCTTTCTTT. This gives the protein CASRKQGFGEAFF.

The chain employs TRBV2 and TRBJ1-5, with TRBD1 matching over 8 bases. This CDR3 contains 16 residues. Unmatched junction bases numbered 9, after V lost 8 bases and J lost 0 bases. The germline gives CDR1 SNHLY, CDR2 FYNNEI. The CDR3 nucleotides read TGTGCCAGCTCTCAGGGGGCGGGGGATAGCAATCAGCCCCAGCATTTT. It codes for CASSQGAGDSNQPQHF.

The CDR3 loop reads CASSYGDRDYNEQFF. The CDR3 DNA is TGTGCCAGCAGTTACGGGGACAGGGATTACAATGAGCAGTTCTTC. The chain uses TRBV6-5 and TRBJ2-1, with TRBD1 matching over 9 bases. Germline V gene sequence: CDR1 MNHEY, CDR2 SVGAGI. With 2 bases clipped from V and 4 bases from J, the junction kept 3 bases outside the gene matches. CDR3 length: 15 amino acids.

This clone occurred many times. The chain combines TRBV21-1 with TRBJ1-1; no DNA check was done on the table's D call, TRBD1. TRBV21-1 corresponds to a pseudogene. This CDR3 contains 16 residues. The CDR3 DNA sequence: TGTGCCAGCAGCAAAGAAGACAGGGGGCGCGGGACTGAAGCTTTCTTT. Its protein product is CASSKEDRGRGTEAFF.

The genes are TRBV4-3 and TRBJ1-6; 9 nucleotides agree with TRBD1. V shed 3 bases, J shed 10 bases, and the junction held 7 bases outside the gene matches. Germline loops: CDR1 LGHNA, CDR2 YSLEER. This CDR3 region has 15 residues. CDR3 in DNA: TGCGCCAGCAGCCACCCGGACAGGGGCAGCTCACCCCTCCACTTT. Translation: CASSHPDRGSSPLHF.

This clone was recorded only once. V and J are TRBV13 and TRBJ2-1; 15 bases line up with TRBD2. Germline CDR1 is PRHDT and CDR2 is FYEKMQ (reference sequence). This CDR3 is 18 amino acids long. V lost 1 base, J lost 9 bases, and 10 bases stayed unmatched. The CDR3 region is CASSLAGTSGGPLGEQFF. The CDR3 coding sequence is TGTGCCAGCAGCTTAGCCGGGACTAGCGGGGGGCCCCTTGGTGAGCAGTTCTTC.

The chain links TRBV25-1 to TRBJ1-1, with D perhaps TRBD1 (6 bases). Germline V gives CDR1 MGHDK, CDR2 SYGVNS. The CDR3 has 13 amino acids. Trimming took 6 bases from V and 2 from J, leaving 10 bases between them. CDR3 residues: CASSGQINTEAFF. CDR3 sequence (DNA): TGTGCCAGCAGCGGACAGATAAACACTGAAGCTTTCTTT.

The chain carries TRBV7-6 and TRBJ2-1, with D tentatively TRBD1 (5 bases). Germline CDR1 and CDR2: SGHVS and FNYEAQ. The V and J ends lost 2 bases and 6 bases respectively, with 11 bases between them. This CDR3 spans 14 amino acids. The CDR3 nucleotides read TGTGCCAGCAGCTTACGGACACTGGGCAATGAGCAGTTCTTC. As protein: CASSLRTLGNEQFF.

The chain uses TRBV7-8 and TRBJ2-7; 8 bases map to TRBD2. Looked up from germline, CDR1 is SGHVS and CDR2 is FQNEAQ. The CDR3 is 13 residues long. Unmatched junction bases numbered 6, after V lost 5 bases and J lost 6 bases. In DNA form, the CDR3 reads TGTGCCAGCAGCCCCCTCGGGACTAGCGAGCAGTACTTC. It codes for CASSPLGTSEQYF.